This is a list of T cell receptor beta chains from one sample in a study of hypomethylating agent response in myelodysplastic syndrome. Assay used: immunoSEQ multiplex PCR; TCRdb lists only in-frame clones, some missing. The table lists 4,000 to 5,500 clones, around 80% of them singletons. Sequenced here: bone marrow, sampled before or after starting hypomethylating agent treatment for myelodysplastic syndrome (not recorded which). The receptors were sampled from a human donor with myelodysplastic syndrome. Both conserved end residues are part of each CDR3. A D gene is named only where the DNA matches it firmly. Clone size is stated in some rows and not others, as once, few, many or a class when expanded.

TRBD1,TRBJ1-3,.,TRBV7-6,CASSLGQGTGNTIYF,TGTGCCAGCAGCCTAGGACAGGGAACTGGAAACACCATATATTTT
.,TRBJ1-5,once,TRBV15,CATSRRSGAGPIRGQHF,TGTGCCACCAGCAGACGCTCCGGGGCAGGACCCATCAGGGGCCAGCATTTT
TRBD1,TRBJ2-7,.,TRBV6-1,CASRSLTGSSYEQYF,TGTGCCAGCAGATCCCTGACAGGGAGCTCCTACGAGCAGTACTTC
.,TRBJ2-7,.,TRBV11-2,CASSLDRWNEQYF,TGTGCCAGCAGCTTAGATAGGTGGAACGAGCAGTACTTC
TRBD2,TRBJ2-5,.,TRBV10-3,CAISESSSGGGRETQYF,TGTGCCATCAGTGAGTCGAGTAGCGGGGGAGGTAGGGAGACCCAGTACTTC
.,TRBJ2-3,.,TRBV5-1,CASSLYSGYTDTQYF,TGCGCCAGCAGCTTGTATTCGGGGTACACAGATACGCAGTATTTT
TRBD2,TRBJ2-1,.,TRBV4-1,CASSQDPPGGFYNEQFF,TGCGCCAGCAGCCAAGATCCACCCGGGGGGTTTTACAATGAGCAGTTCTTC
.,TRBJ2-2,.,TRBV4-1,CASSLRQDTGELFF,TGCGCCAGCAGCCTCCGACAAGACACCGGGGAGCTGTTTTTT
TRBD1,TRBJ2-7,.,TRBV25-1,CASSALPGQGSFYEQYF,TGTGCCAGCAGTGCACTCCCCGGACAGGGATCTTTCTACGAGCAGTACTTC
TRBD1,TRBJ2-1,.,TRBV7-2,CASRIDRGAYNEQFF,TGTGCCAGCAGGATAGACAGGGGGGCCTACAATGAGCAGTTCTTC
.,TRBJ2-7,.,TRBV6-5,CASSEPVYEQYF,TGTGCCAGCAGTGAACCCGTCTACGAGCAGTACTTC
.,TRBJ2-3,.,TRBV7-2,CASYQGSLTDTQYF,TGTGCCAGCTATCAGGGTAGTTTAACAGATACGCAGTATTTT
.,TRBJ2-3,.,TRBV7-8,CASSPTGPTDTQYF,TGTGCCAGCAGCCCAACCGGGCCCACAGATACGCAGTATTTT
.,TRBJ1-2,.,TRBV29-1,CSVVATGTENYGYTF,TGCAGCGTTGTTGCCACCGGTACGGAGAACTATGGCTACACCTTC
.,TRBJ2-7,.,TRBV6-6,CASRTTLEQYF,TGTGCCAGCAGGACGACGTTAGAGCAGTACTTC
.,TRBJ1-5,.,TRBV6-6,CASSSGFSNQPQHF,TGTGCCAGCAGTTCTGGGTTTAGCAATCAGCCCCAGCATTTT
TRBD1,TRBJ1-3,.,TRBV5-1,CASSLGQGGGNTIYF,TGCGCCAGCAGCCTGGGACAGGGTGGAGGAAACACCATATATTTT
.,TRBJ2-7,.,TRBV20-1,CSAKLVNEQYF,TGCAGTGCTAAATTAGTTAACGAGCAGTACTTC
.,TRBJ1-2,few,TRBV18,CASSLDSYYGYTF,TGTGCCAGCTCACTTGACAGTTACTATGGCTACACCTTC
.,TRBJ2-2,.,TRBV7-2,CASTGRGETGELFF,TGTGCCAGCACAGGAAGGGGTGAAACCGGGGAGCTGTTTTTT
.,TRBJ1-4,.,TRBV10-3,CAISESSLQGVKEKLFF,TGTGCCATCAGTGAGTCGAGCTTACAGGGCGTAAAGGAAAAACTGTTTTTT
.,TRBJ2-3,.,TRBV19,CASSKATGTDTQYF,TGTGCCAGTAGTAAGGCTACGGGAACAGATACGCAGTATTTT
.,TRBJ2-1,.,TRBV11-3,CASSPPDLNEQFF,TGTGCCAGCAGCCCCCCCGATCTCAATGAGCAGTTCTTC
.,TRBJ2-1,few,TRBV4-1,CASSQVVSSGYNEQFF,TGCGCCAGCAGCCAAGTTGTCAGCTCAGGGTACAATGAGCAGTTCTTC
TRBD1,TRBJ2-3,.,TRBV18,CASSQGTGSTDTQYF,TGTGCCAGCTCGCAGGGGACAGGGAGCACAGATACGCAGTATTTT
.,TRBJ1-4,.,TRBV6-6,CASRTGEATNEKLFF,TGTGCCAGCAGGACAGGAGAGGCAACTAATGAAAAACTGTTTTTT
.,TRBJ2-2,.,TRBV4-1,CASSPQYPGVGELFF,TGCGCCAGCAGCCCGCAGTACCCAGGGGTCGGGGAGCTGTTTTTT
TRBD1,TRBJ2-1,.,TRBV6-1,CASSDNRGLEQFF,TGTGCCAGCAGTGATAACAGGGGGCTTGAGCAGTTCTTC
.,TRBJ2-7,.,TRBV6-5,CASRKSEGYEQYF,TGTGCCAGCAGGAAGTCGGAAGGCTACGAGCAGTACTTC
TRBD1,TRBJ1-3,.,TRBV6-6,CASSRTTGGGNTIYF,TGTGCCAGCAGTCGGACCACAGGGGGCGGAAACACCATATATTTT
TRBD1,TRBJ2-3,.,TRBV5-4,CASSPGTGGLDTQYF,TGTGCCAGCAGCCCGGGGACAGGGGGTTTAGATACGCAGTATTTT
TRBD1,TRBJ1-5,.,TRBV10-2,CASRLDRDSNQPQHF,TGCGCCAGCAGACTTGACAGGGATAGCAATCAGCCCCAGCATTTT
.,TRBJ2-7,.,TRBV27,CASSLLFGQGTSYEQYF,TGTGCCAGCAGTTTACTTTTTGGGCAGGGAACTAGCTACGAGCAGTACTTC
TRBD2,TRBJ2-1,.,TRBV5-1,CASSSTPSGSYNEQFF,TGCGCCAGCAGCTCTACCCCTAGCGGATCCTACAATGAGCAGTTCTTC
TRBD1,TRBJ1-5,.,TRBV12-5,CASVLGGPNQPQHF,TGTGCTAGTGTCCTAGGGGGCCCCAATCAGCCCCAGCATTTT
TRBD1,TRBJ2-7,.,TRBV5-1,CASSTQTGAYEQYF,TGCGCCAGCAGCACCCAGACAGGGGCCTACGAGCAGTACTTC
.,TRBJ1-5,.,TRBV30,CASSPDRGNQPQHF,TGTGCCTCCTCACCGGACAGAGGTAATCAGCCCCAGCATTTT
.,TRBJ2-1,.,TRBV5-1,CASSWGNNEQFF,TGCGCCAGCAGCTGGGGTAACAATGAGCAGTTCTTC
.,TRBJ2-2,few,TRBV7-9,CASTPTQGTGELFF,TGTGCCAGCACCCCTACTCAGGGGACCGGGGAGCTGTTTTTT
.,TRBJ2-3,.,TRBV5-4,CASSLTQPTDTQYF,TGTGCCAGCAGCTTGACACAGCCCACAGATACGCAGTATTTT
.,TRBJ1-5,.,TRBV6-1,CASSPTGGNQPQHF,TGTGCCAGCAGTCCGACAGGAGGCAATCAGCCCCAGCATTTT
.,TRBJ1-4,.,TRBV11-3,CASSPHIGGSNEKLFF,TGTGCCAGCAGCCCTCACATAGGGGGTTCTAATGAAAAACTGTTTTTT
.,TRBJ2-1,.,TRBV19,CASSIKNNEQFF,TGTGCCAGTAGTATAAAAAACAATGAGCAGTTCTTC
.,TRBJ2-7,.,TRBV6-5,CASSYSIGQAGEQYF,TGTGCCAGCAGTTATTCGATAGGTCAGGCAGGCGAGCAGTACTTC
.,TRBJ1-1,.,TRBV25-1,CASSALQVNTEAFF,TGTGCCAGCAGTGCCTTACAAGTTAACACTGAAGCTTTCTTT
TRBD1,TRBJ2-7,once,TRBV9,CASSVGTGGSYEQYF,TGTGCCAGCAGCGTTGGGACAGGGGGCTCCTACGAGCAGTACTTC
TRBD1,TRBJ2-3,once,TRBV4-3,CASSQDPGQGADTQYF,TGCGCCAGCAGCCAAGATCCGGGACAGGGGGCAGATACGCAGTATTTT
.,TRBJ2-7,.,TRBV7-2,CASSPSVAYEQYF,TGTGCCAGCAGCCCCTCAGTAGCCTACGAGCAGTACTTC
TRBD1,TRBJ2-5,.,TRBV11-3,CASSLRTGQETQYF,TGTGCCAGCAGCCTTCGGACAGGGCAGGAGACCCAGTACTTC
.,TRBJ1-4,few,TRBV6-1,CASRMTPTNEKLFF,TGTGCCAGCAGGATGACACCAACTAATGAAAAACTGTTTTTT
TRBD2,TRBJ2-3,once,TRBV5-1,CASSLVRGGSPNTQYF,TGCGCCAGCAGCTTGGTGCGGGGGGGATCTCCTAATACGCAGTATTTT
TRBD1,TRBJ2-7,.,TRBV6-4,CASSNRQGSWEQYF,TGTGCCAGCAGCAACAGACAGGGAAGTTGGGAGCAGTACTTC